Each of the 28 T cell receptor beta chains below was sequenced from the same sample in a study of control samples from healthy donors and cancer patients. This table comes from immunoSEQ multiplex PCR, and its TCRdb copy is limited to in-frame clones, with some not included. This table holds 110,000 to 150,000 clones, 80% to 95% found once. The specimen sequenced was blood. These receptors all come from a man aged 30 to 45 in good health.

The chain employs TRBV18 and TRBJ2-5, with D perhaps being TRBD1 or TRBD2 (6 bases each). With 6 bases removed from V and 4 bases from J, the gap between germline ends came to 12 bases. This CDR3 has 13 amino acids. CDR1 is KGHSH and CDR2 is LQKENI in the germline V gene. The CDR3 protein is CASSPGAGETQYF. The CDR3 DNA sequence: TGTGCCAGCTCTCCGGGGGCGGGAGAGACCCAGTACTTC.

The J gene is TRBJ1-1, the V gene TRBV27; TRBD1 matches at 8 bases. The ends lost 5 bases at V and 3 bases at J; junction bases unmatched: 5. Looked up from germline, CDR1 is MNHEY and CDR2 is SMNVEV (reference sequence). The CDR3 extends over 14 amino acids. In DNA form, the CDR3 reads TGTGCCAGCAGTGGGACAGGTCTGTACACTGAAGCTTTCTTT. Translated: CASSGTGLYTEAFF.

The genes are TRBV19 and TRBJ2-1, with 7 bases that match TRBD2. V shed 3 bases and J 6 bases; nucleotides not matched to a gene: 8. The CDR3 contains 15 residues. Germline lookup yields CDR1 LNHDA and CDR2 SQIVND (reference sequence). Written as DNA, the CDR3 is TGTGCCAGTAGTATGGGCGGGGGAGGGCCCAATGAGCAGTTCTTC. Residues: CASSMGGGGPNEQFF.

This clone was seen just once. The chain has TRBV10-3 and TRBJ2-7; TRBD1 or TRBD2 may be the D gene (5 bases each). V lost 4 bases to trimming and J lost 0 bases, with 10 bases between them. This CDR3 is 14 amino acids long. Per germline, CDR1 ENHRY and CDR2 SYGVKD. The CDR3 spells CAISGGRSSYEQYF. The CDR3 DNA reads TGTGCCATCAGTGGGGGGAGAAGCTCCTACGAGCAGTACTTC.

The gene calls are TRBV19 and TRBJ1-1; a possible D gene is TRBD1 (6 bases). V dropped 5 bases and J dropped 1 base, with 8 bases sitting between them. Looked up from germline, CDR1 is LNHDA and CDR2 is SQIVND (reference sequence). The CDR3 has 13 residues. The CDR3 nucleotides are TGTGCCAGTAGTCGGACAGAGAACACTGAAGCTTTCTTT. This sequence encodes CASSRTENTEAFF.

This chain connects TRBV7-8 to TRBJ1-5; the D is unclear. The CDR3 spans 14 residues. Germline CDR1 and CDR2: SGHVS and FQNEAQ. The ends were cut back, 3 bases at V and 1 base at J, with 7 bases in the middle. The CDR3 nucleotides are TGTGCCAGCAGCTTTGCAGACAGCAATCAGCCCCAGCATTTT. As protein: CASSFADSNQPQHF.

CDR3 DNA: TGTGCCAGTAGTAAGGGGAGAAACACTGAAGCTTTCTTT. This translates into CASSKGRNTEAFF. The genes are TRBV19 and TRBJ1-1; possibly TRBD1 for D (5 bases). Per the germline V gene, CDR1 is LNHDA and CDR2 is SQIVND (reference sequence). CDR3 size: 13 residues. The V gene lost 4 bases and the J gene lost 2 bases, with 8 bases spanning the gap.

The rearrangement links TRBV4-2 to TRBJ2-3, with D perhaps matching TRBD1 (6 bases). The CDR3 is 16 amino acids. V lost 1 base, J lost 4 bases, and 15 bases lay in between. Germline V gives CDR1 LGHNA, CDR2 YNFKEQ. The CDR3 coding sequence is TGTGCCAGCAGCCAAGGTAGGGGGACCGGAGCAGATACGCAGTATTTT. Amino acid sequence: CASSQGRGTGADTQYF.

The chain links TRBV10-3 to TRBJ1-5, with 7 bases identical to TRBD1. Germline trimming cut 5 bases from V and 2 bases from J; bases unmatched to any gene: 9. The CDR3 totals 16 residues. Germline CDR1 and CDR2: ENHRY and SYGVKD. The CDR3, as DNA: TGTGCCATCAGTTCACTCCCCGGGACAGGCAATCAGCCCCAGCATTTT. The encoded protein is CAISSLPGTGNQPQHF.

The chain combines TRBV27 with TRBJ1-6, with 7 bases lining up with TRBD1. The V gene's germline CDR1 is MNHEY and CDR2 SMNVEV (reference sequence). This CDR3 is built from 15 residues. With 2 bases clipped from V and 5 bases from J, the junction kept 3 bases outside the gene matches. The CDR3 loop is CASSLRDRNNSPLHF. The CDR3 bases are TGTGCCAGCAGTTTACGGGACAGAAATAATTCACCCCTCCACTTT.

The genes are TRBV28 and TRBJ2-1, with 7 bases that match TRBD2. The CDR3 has 20 residues. CDR1 MDHEN and CDR2 SYDVKM come from the germline V gene. V lost 5 bases to trimming and J lost 2 bases; unmatched junction nucleotides: 21. CDR3 amino acids: CASSHRKRDRALGAYNEQFF. CDR3 in DNA: TGTGCCAGCAGTCATAGGAAGCGGGACCGCGCTTTGGGGGCCTACAATGAGCAGTTCTTC. The full variable domain, its missing parts supplied by reference TRBV28 and TRBJ2-1, is DVKVTQSSRYLVKRTGEKVFLECVQDMDHENMFWYRQDPGLGLRLIYFSYDVKMKEKGDIPEGYSVSREKKERFSLILESASTNQTSMYLCASSHRKRDRALGAYNEQFFGPGTRLTVL.

The rearrangement uses TRBV28 and TRBJ1-5; possible D gene TRBD1, 6 bases. V lost 5 bases and J lost 11, with 19 bases in between. The CDR3 has 14 amino acids. Germline V gene sequence: CDR1 MDHEN, CDR2 SYDVKM. The CDR3: CASSPGQPFSAQHF. CDR3 DNA: TGTGCCAGCAGTCCTGGACAGCCCTTTTCGGCCCAGCATTTT.

A note on this clone: Other nucleotide sequences in the sample specify the same CDR3. This rearrangement joins TRBV5-4 to TRBJ2-6; D is ambiguous. Germline V gives CDR1 SGHNT, CDR2 YYREEE (reference sequence). The CDR3 contains 10 residues. This chain's CDR3 is CASGANVLTF. CDR3 in DNA: TGTGCGTCTGGGGCCAACGTCCTGACTTTC.

The chain links TRBV4-3 to TRBJ1-1; TRBD1 might be the D (5 bases). The CDR3 spans 14 residues. The V and J ends lost 6 bases and 4 bases respectively, with 15 bases between them. In germline, CDR1 is LGHNA, CDR2 YSLEER. CDR3 DNA: TGCGCCAGCAGAAACATCGCAGGGACCACTGAAGCTTTCTTT. The encoded protein is CASRNIAGTTEAFF.

The chain uses TRBV9 and TRBJ1-6; a weak D match, TRBD1 (5 bases). Germline CDR1 SGDLS, CDR2 YYNGEE. The CDR3 spans 14 residues. Trimming removed 0 bases at V and 7 bases at J, with 8 bases between. The DNA for the CDR3 is TGTGCCAGCAGCGTAGGGGGGTGGAATTCACCCCTCCACTTT. Translating it yields CASSVGGWNSPLHF.

This clone was counted a single time. Mismatch with germline at one junction end may stem from a read error. This chain joins TRBV13 and TRBJ1-1, with 8 nucleotides matching TRBD1. The germline gives CDR1 PRHDT, CDR2 FYEKMQ (reference sequence). CDR3 length: 15 amino acids. CDR3 residues: CASGLAPRGRTEAFF. DNA of the CDR3: TGTGCCAGCGGCTTAGCCCCCAGGGGGCGGACTGAAGCTTTCTTT.

The V and J genes are TRBV27 and TRBJ2-2; TRBD1 matches at 12 bases. V lost 0 bases to trimming and J lost 10 bases; unmatched junction nucleotides: 12. The CDR3 consists of 18 residues. Germline V gives CDR1 MNHEY, CDR2 SMNVEV (reference sequence). This CDR3 is CASSLSRQAGTGGVELFF. In DNA form, the CDR3 reads TGTGCCAGCAGTTTATCCCGTCAAGCCGGGACAGGGGGCGTGGAGCTGTTTTTT.

The chain couples TRBV4-1 to TRBJ2-6, with TRBD1 as a possible D gene (5 bases). CDR1 is MGHRA and CDR2 is YSYEKL in the germline V gene. The CDR3 extends over 19 amino acids. V was trimmed by 1 base and J by 0 bases, leaving 16 bases between them. CDR3 nucleotide sequence: TGCGCCAGCAGCCAAGGGTCCGCAGGGTTATACTCTGGGGCCAACGTCCTGACTTTC. Protein sequence: CASSQGSAGLYSGANVLTF.

The chain is built from TRBV5-4 and TRBJ1-5; the D is unclear. The CDR3 is 15 amino acids. Per germline, CDR1 SGHNT and CDR2 YYREEE (reference sequence). Trimming removed 0 bases from V and 3 bases from J, with 10 bases in between. The CDR3: CASSLEVGPNQPQHF. The CDR3 region has the DNA TGTGCCAGCAGCTTGGAAGTAGGGCCCAATCAGCCCCAGCATTTT.

The chain recombines TRBV28 with TRBJ1-1; D uncertain. Germline CDR1 reads MDHEN; CDR2 reads SYDVKM. The CDR3 loop spans 14 amino acids. Trimming removed 1 base at V and 0 bases at J, with 6 bases between. DNA of the CDR3: TGTGCCAGCAGTTTATCCGTCCTGAACACTGAAGCTTTCTTT. Amino acid sequence: CASSLSVLNTEAFF.

The V and J genes are TRBV9 and TRBJ2-1, with D maybe TRBD1 (6 bases). Germline V gene data show CDR1 as SGDLS and CDR2 as YYNGEE. CDR3 length: 15 amino acids. V dropped 0 bases and J dropped 5 bases, with 12 bases sitting between them. Written as DNA, the CDR3 is TGTGCCAGCAGCGTAGTACACGGGACACACAATGAGCAGTTCTTC. This gives the protein CASSVVHGTHNEQFF.

This clone was detected only once. The rearrangement joins TRBV19 to TRBJ1-2, with D maybe TRBD1 (5 bases). Trimming shortened V by 3 bases and J by 2 bases, and 13 bases separated the two germline ends. Germline V gene lookup returns CDR1 LNHDA and CDR2 SQIVND (reference sequence). The CDR3 extends over 15 amino acids. CDR3 amino acids: CASSIDWGSNYGYTF. CDR3 nucleotides: TGTGCCAGTAGTATTGATTGGGGCAGCAACTATGGCTACACCTTC.

The gene calls are TRBV12-5 and TRBJ2-2; D is ambiguous. This CDR3 has 10 amino acids. Germline V gene sequence: CDR1 LGHNT, CDR2 FRNRAP. V was shortened by 1 base and J by 9 bases, with 0 bases between the two germline ends. The CDR3 is CASGLGELFF. The DNA of the CDR3 is TGTGCTAGTGGTTTGGGGGAGCTGTTTTTT.

This chain links TRBV29-1 with TRBJ1-1; D gene ambiguous. V was shortened by 7 bases and J by 7 bases, with 19 bases between the two germline ends. There are 13 residues in the CDR3. Germline CDR1 reads SQVTM; CDR2 reads ANQGSEA. The CDR3 spells CSASAGLLYEAFF. In nucleotides, the CDR3 is TGCAGCGCTAGCGCTGGGCTACTTTATGAAGCTTTCTTT.

The chain joins TRBV7-9 to TRBJ2-7; TRBD1 matches 7 bases. The CDR3 runs to 16 residues. Germline trimming cut 5 bases from V and 0 bases from J; bases unmatched to any gene: 10. Germline loops: CDR1 SEHNR, CDR2 FQNEAQ (reference sequence). The DNA for the CDR3 is TGTGCCAGCAGCCGACACAGGGGCCATACCTCCTACGAGCAGTACTTC. Translating it yields CASSRHRGHTSYEQYF.

This chain joins TRBV27 and TRBJ2-1; D is possibly TRBD2 (6 bases). Germline V CDR1 and CDR2: MNHEY, SMNVEV (reference sequence). The CDR3 has 14 amino acids. With 9 bases removed from V and 7 bases from J, the gap between germline ends came to 19 bases. The CDR3 sequence: CARVDRRDRNEQFF. The DNA for the CDR3 is TGTGCCAGGGTCGATCGGCGGGATAGGAATGAGCAGTTCTTC.

This chain joins TRBV28 and TRBJ2-2; either TRBD1 or TRBD2 may supply D (5 bases each). CDR3 length: 16 amino acids. The V end was cut by 9 bases, the J end by 0 bases, with 17 bases between. Looked up from germline, CDR1 is MDHEN and CDR2 is SYDVKM. CDR3 bases: TGTGCCAGTAAACGTCCAGGGAGACCGAACACCGGGGAGCTGTTTTTT. Its translation: CASKRPGRPNTGELFF.

This chain joins TRBV15 and TRBJ1-4, with D possibly being TRBD1 (6 bases). V was cut by 0 bases and J by 7 bases, with 15 bases left in between. There are 16 residues in the CDR3. Germline V lookup: CDR1 LNHNV, CDR2 YYDKDF (reference sequence). CDR3 region: CATSRDVWGRGEKLFF. The DNA for the CDR3 is TGTGCCACCAGCAGAGATGTTTGGGGGCGCGGTGAAAAACTGTTTTTT.